This TCR beta chain was identified during a study of shared clonotypes between healthy human individuals. General observations from the study: Researchers sampled blood only, noting tissue repertoires likely differ. Clonotype sharing across donors was expected to vary with sequencing depth.

Genomic DNA from each subset was divided evenly over several immunoSEQ plates. Using immunoSEQ multiplex PCR, the repertoire was profiled, and TCRdb retains in-frame clones only, with some absent. In the table there are 450,000 to 500,000 clones, 81% of which are singletons. About this clone itself: Antigen unknown.

Germline lookup yields CDR1 SQVTM and CDR2 ANQGSEA. CDR3 length: 15 amino acids. Losses at the gene ends were 3 bases for V and 0 bases for J; bases not matched to a gene: 3. V usage is TRBV29-1 and J usage is TRBJ2-3; 10 nucleotides line up with TRBD2. The sample consisted of PBMCs. This clonotype was sampled from a woman in her forties in good health. Some clones in this sample may be carry-over from other donors' samples. CDR3 loop: CSVEGTSASTDTQYF. The CDR3, as DNA: TGCAGCGTTGAGGGGACTAGCGCTAGCACAGATACGCAGTATTTT.